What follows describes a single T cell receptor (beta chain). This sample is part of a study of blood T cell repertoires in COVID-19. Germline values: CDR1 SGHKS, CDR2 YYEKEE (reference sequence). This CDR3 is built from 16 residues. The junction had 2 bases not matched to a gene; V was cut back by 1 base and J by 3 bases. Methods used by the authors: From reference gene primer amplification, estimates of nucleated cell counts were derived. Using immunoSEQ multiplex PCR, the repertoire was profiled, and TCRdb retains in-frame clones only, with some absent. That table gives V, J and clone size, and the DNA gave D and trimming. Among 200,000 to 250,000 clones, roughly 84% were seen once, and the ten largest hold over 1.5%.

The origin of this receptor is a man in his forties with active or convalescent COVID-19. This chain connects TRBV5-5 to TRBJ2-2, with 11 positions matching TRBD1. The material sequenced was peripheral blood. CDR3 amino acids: CASSLLGQGDTGELFF. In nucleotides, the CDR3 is TGTGCCAGCAGCTTGTTGGGACAGGGGGACACCGGGGAGCTGTTTTTT.